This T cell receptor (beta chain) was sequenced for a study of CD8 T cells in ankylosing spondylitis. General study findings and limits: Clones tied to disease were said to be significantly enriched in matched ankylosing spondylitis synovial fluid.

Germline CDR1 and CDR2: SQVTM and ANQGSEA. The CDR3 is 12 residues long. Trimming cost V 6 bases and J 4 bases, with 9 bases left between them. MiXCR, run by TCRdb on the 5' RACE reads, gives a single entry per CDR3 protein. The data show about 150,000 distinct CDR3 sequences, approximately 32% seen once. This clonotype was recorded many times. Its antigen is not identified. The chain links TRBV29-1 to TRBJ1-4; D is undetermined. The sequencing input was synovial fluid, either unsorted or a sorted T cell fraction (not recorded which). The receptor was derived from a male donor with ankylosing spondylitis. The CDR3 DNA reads TGCAGCGTAGATAACGGTAATGAAAAACTGTTTTTT. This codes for CSVDNGNEKLFF. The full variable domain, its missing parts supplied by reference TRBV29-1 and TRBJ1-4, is SAVISQKPSRDICQRGTSLTIQCQVDSQVTMMFWYRQQPGQSLTLIATANQGSEATYESGFVIDKFPISRPNLTFSTLTVSNMSPEDSSIYLCSVDNGNEKLFFGSGTQLSVL.